The clone carrying this TCR beta chain was observed at least ten times. The data originate from a study of low-dose radiotherapy and immunotherapy resistance in tumors. Background on the study: Intravenous nivolumab 240 mg every two weeks plus ipilimumab 1 mg/kg every six weeks was given to patients. Administration of intravenous cyclophosphamide at 200 mg/m2 took place every two weeks, one day before radiation and immunotherapy.

V shed 1 base and J 10 bases; nucleotides not matched to a gene: 5. The CDR3 is 16 amino acids. As for time point: after trial treatment. The treatment: LDRT plus nivolumab, ipilimumab, low-dose cyclophosphamide and aspirin (RACIN trial). Donors were treated with nivolumab, ipilimumab, aspirin, and low-dose cyclophosphamide and radiotherapy. Each eligible patient had an advanced solid tumor, and these tumors lacked tumor-infiltrating lymphocytes. Alpha and beta chains were covered, as first-strand cDNA relied on TRAV- and TRBV-specific primers. Both a constant-region primer and a V-primer adapter served to amplify TCRs across roughly 22 PCR cycles. MiXCR, applied by TCRdb to the reads, yields one record per CDR3 protein. The sample shows approximately 80,000 distinct CDR3 sequences, less than 20% of them seen only once.

The chain links TRBV12-3 or TRBV12-4 to TRBJ2-1; 15 positions match TRBD2. The sequence was obtained from a male donor with prostate cancer. The source was PBMCs, collected after low-dose radiotherapy plus immunotherapy. The CDR3, as DNA: TGTGCCAGCAGTTTAGGGACTAGCGGGAGGGCCGGAGAGCAGTTCTTC. This sequence encodes CASSLGTSGRAGEQFF.